The TCR beta chain under discussion was sequenced for a study of human T cells and chemical hapten exposure. For the study at large: Chiefly female patients presented with alopecia areata, totalis or universalis. The variation in per-sample TCR yields arose mainly from small differences in pooled library volumes. Whole-study results and caveats: No shift was seen in TCRs above 1 in 1000 frequency with DPC sensitization.

TCRdb itself ran the RACE reads through MiXCR, one entry per CDR3 protein. The sample shows about 82,000 distinct CDR3 sequences, 6.6% of them seen only once. The V gene's germline CDR1 is MNHEY and CDR2 SVGAGI. CDR3 length equals 16 residues. V lost 6 bases and J lost 0, with 17 bases in between. The sample's time point: patch test 2, 6 weeks after DPC sensitization. Treatment meaning: therapeutic diphenylcyclopropenone sensitization with weekly scalp DPC. Blood collection happened ahead of applying each patch test. This clonotype was observed at least ten times. The antigen is undetermined. This sequence was found in a young woman with alopecia areata. Some clones in this sample may be carry-over from other donors' samples. The material was whole blood, obtained in connection with sensitization to the hapten diphenylcyclopropenone (DPC). The gene calls are TRBV6-5 and TRBJ1-2; no firm D call. The DNA for the CDR3 is TGTGCCAGCAGCAAGATGATAGAGATAACTAACTATGGCTACACCTTC. Its translation: CASSKMIEITNYGYTF.